The 30 T cell receptor beta chains presented below share a single source sample, sequenced in a study of shared clonotypes between healthy human individuals. Repertoires were generated with immunoSEQ multiplex PCR, while TCRdb's copy carries only in-frame clones and drops some. The sample carries 2 million to 2.5 million clones, 85% to 95% recorded once. Sequenced material: naive CD4+ T cells from PBMCs. Subset here: CD45RA+ positively selected. Receptors were obtained from a man younger than 35 in good health. Some clones in this sample may be carry-over from other donors' samples.

This clone was seen only once. Other DNA sequences in this sample translate to the same CDR3. The genes are TRBV28 and TRBJ2-7, with a weak D call TRBD2 (5 bases). Germline loops: CDR1 MDHEN, CDR2 SYDVKM. Trimming removed 6 bases at V and 3 bases at J, with 12 bases between. CDR3 length: 13 amino acids. This CDR3 reads CASSRGLNYEQYF. In nucleotides, the CDR3 is TGTGCCAGCAGCCGCGGACTGAACTACGAGCAGTACTTC.

The rearrangement joins TRBV6-5 to TRBJ2-4, with 9 nucleotides matching TRBD1. With 2 bases clipped from V and 8 bases from J, the junction kept 7 bases outside the gene matches. CDR3 length: 15 residues. The germline V gene has CDR1 MNHEY and CDR2 SVGAGI. The CDR3 protein is CASSYGTGRVDIQYF. The CDR3 DNA sequence: TGTGCCAGCAGTTACGGGACAGGGAGGGTTGACATTCAGTACTTC.

V and J are TRBV5-1 and TRBJ2-7; 12 positions match TRBD1. Germline V gives CDR1 SGHRS, CDR2 YFSETQ. V lost 4 bases to trimming and J lost 4 bases; unmatched junction nucleotides: 15. This CDR3 has 18 residues. This chain's CDR3 is CASSARPPGQGALYEQYF. Written as DNA, the CDR3 is TGCGCCAGCAGCGCGCGCCCTCCGGGACAGGGGGCTCTTTACGAGCAGTACTTC.

The V and J genes are TRBV7-2 and TRBJ1-3, with 7 bases identical to TRBD1. Trimming removed 5 bases from V and 4 bases from J; junction bases left unmatched: 2. Germline loops: CDR1 SGHTA, CDR2 FQGNSA. The CDR3 runs 13 residues. The CDR3 loop reads CASSVDRGNTIYF. As DNA, the CDR3 is TGTGCCAGCAGCGTGGACAGGGGAAACACCATATATTTT.

The CDR3 protein is CASRSRDREGAFF. CDR3 nucleotide sequence: TGTGCCAGCAGGTCCCGGGACAGGGAAGGAGCTTTCTTT. The chain is built from TRBV28 and TRBJ1-1, with 9 positions matching TRBD1. J was trimmed by 10 bases and V by 6 bases; bases with no gene match: 9. Germline CDR1 is MDHEN and CDR2 is SYDVKM. CDR3 length equals 13 residues.

This chain links TRBV5-4 with TRBJ2-1; a weak D match, TRBD2 (6 bases). Trimming cost V 6 bases and J 8 bases, with 24 bases left between them. CDR1 is SGHNT and CDR2 is YYREEE in the germline V gene (reference sequence). The CDR3 length is 16 residues. The DNA of the CDR3 is TGTGCCAGCACCGCGGAGGGCGCCAGGGCGCCACATGAGCAGTTCTTC. It codes for CASTAEGARAPHEQFF.

V and J are TRBV9 and TRBJ1-6; 10 bases match TRBD1. This CDR3 comprises 15 residues. Germline CDR1 and CDR2: SGDLS and YYNGEE. Germline trimming cut 4 bases from V and 8 bases from J; bases unmatched to any gene: 6. Here the CDR3 reads CASSPIDRGHSPLHF. In DNA, the CDR3 is TGTGCCAGCAGCCCGATCGACAGGGGGCATTCACCCCTCCACTTT.

The gene calls are TRBV5-1 and TRBJ2-7; 9 bases are shared with TRBD1. V shed 5 bases, J shed 2 bases, and the junction held 20 bases outside the gene matches. Germline CDR1 reads SGHRS; CDR2 reads YFSETQ. This CDR3 is built from 19 residues. CDR3 DNA sequence: TGCGCCAGCAGTCCAGCAGGGGGACAGGGTTCCCTCTCGGCCTACGAGCAGTACTTC. Translating it yields CASSPAGGQGSLSAYEQYF.

The genes are TRBV7-6 and TRBJ2-3; TRBD2 aligns across 9 bases. The CDR3 spans 15 residues. V trimming: 2 bases; J trimming: 5 bases; junction bases outside the gene matches: 5. The V gene's germline CDR1 is SGHVS and CDR2 FNYEAQ. Here the CDR3 reads CASSLIAGALDTQYF. CDR3 in DNA: TGTGCCAGCAGCTTAATAGCGGGAGCCTTAGATACGCAGTATTTT.

Details on this clone: Other DNA variants within this sample encode the same CDR3. The chain has TRBV18 and TRBJ2-2; D is perhaps TRBD1 (5 bases). The germline V gene has CDR1 KGHSH and CDR2 LQKENI. The length of the CDR3 is 14 residues. V shed 3 bases and J shed 1 base, with 6 bases lying between them. CDR3 DNA: TGTGCCAGCTCACCCGGACAGAACACCGGGGAGCTGTTTTTT. This translates into CASSPGQNTGELFF.

In its sample, this clone was seen a few times. The chain is built from TRBV4-1 and TRBJ1-5, with D unresolved. Germline lookup yields CDR1 MGHRA and CDR2 YSYEKL. Trimming removed 1 base from V and 4 bases from J, with 8 bases in between. This CDR3 spans 14 amino acids. This CDR3 reads CASSQGQRNQPQHF. CDR3 nucleotides: TGCGCCAGCAGCCAAGGGCAGCGTAATCAGCCCCAGCATTTT.

This CDR3 is CASSLEGRAQGTQYF. For the CDR3, the DNA is TGTGCCAGCAGCTTAGAGGGGCGGGCCCAGGGGACCCAGTACTTC. This chain joins TRBV7-6 and TRBJ2-5; tentatively, D is TRBD1 or TRBD2 (5 bases each). Trimming pared 1 base from V and 7 bases from J, leaving 16 bases between. Germline values: CDR1 SGHVS, CDR2 FNYEAQ. The CDR3 runs 15 residues. The complete variable domain, with remaining parts taken from reference TRBV7-6 and TRBJ2-5, reads GAGVSQSPRYKVTKRGQDVALRCDPISGHVSLYWYRQALGQGPEFLTYFNYEAQQDKSGLPNDRFSAERPEGSISTLTIQRTEQRDSAMYRCASSLEGRAQGTQYFGPGTRLLVL.

Only one count was recorded for this clone. The rearrangement joins TRBV5-5 to TRBJ1-1, with a tentative D call TRBD1 (5 bases). The ends were cut back, 2 bases at V and 3 bases at J, with 11 bases in the middle. Germline CDR1 SGHKS, CDR2 YYEKEE (reference sequence). The CDR3 length is 14 residues. This CDR3 reads CASSLRSGDTEAFF. CDR3 nucleotides: TGTGCCAGCAGCTTACGGTCGGGGGACACTGAAGCTTTCTTT.

V is TRBV7-6 and J is TRBJ2-1; TRBD2 aligns across 8 bases. The CDR3 loop spans 15 amino acids. Trimming cost V 1 base and J 6 bases; bases outside gene matches: 5. In germline, CDR1 is SGHVS, CDR2 FNYEAQ. The CDR3 region is CASSLGLAQGNEQFF. For the CDR3, the DNA is TGTGCCAGCAGCTTAGGACTAGCGCAGGGCAATGAGCAGTTCTTC.

The chain recombines TRBV6-1 with TRBJ1-3; no definite D call. V dropped 4 bases and J dropped 5 bases, with 6 bases sitting between them. Per the germline V gene, CDR1 is MNHNS and CDR2 is SASEGT. The CDR3 is 12 amino acids. The CDR3 nucleotides read TGTGCCAGCAGTGCCACCAGAAACACCATATATTTT. Amino acids: CASSATRNTIYF.

This clone is a singleton in its sample. V usage is TRBV6-5 and J usage is TRBJ1-2, with 9 bases identical to TRBD1. Germline lookup yields CDR1 MNHEY and CDR2 SVGAGI. V trimming: 6 bases; J trimming: 1 base; junction bases outside the gene matches: 6. This CDR3 contains 15 residues. The CDR3 DNA reads as TGTGCCAGCAGCGGGACAGGGAGGAATAACTATGGCTACACCTTC. Translated, it gives CASSGTGRNNYGYTF.

J is TRBJ1-1 and V is TRBV7-2, with 8 bases aligning to TRBD1. Trimming took 3 bases from V and 4 from J; bases not matched to a gene: 4. The CDR3 is made up of 14 amino acids. Germline-derived CDR1 and CDR2 are SGHTA and FQGNSA. Here the CDR3 reads CASSFSTGVTEAFF. The DNA of the CDR3 is TGTGCCAGCAGCTTCTCGACAGGGGTCACTGAAGCTTTCTTT. The variable domain in full, completed from reference TRBV7-2 and TRBJ1-1, reads GAGVSQSPSNKVTEKGKDVELRCDPISGHTALYWYRQSLGQGLEFLIYFQGNSAPDKSGLPSDRFSAERTGGSVSTLTIQRTQQEDSAVYLCASSFSTGVTEAFFGQGTRLTVV.

CDR3 DNA: TGTGCCAGTGAGGGGCAGGGGGCAAAGCAGCCCCAGCATTTT. This codes for CASEGQGAKQPQHF. The rearrangement links TRBV19 to TRBJ1-5; 8 nucleotides align to TRBD1. Trimming cost V 8 bases and J 7 bases; bases outside gene matches: 10. This CDR3 region has 14 residues. Germline V gene sequence: CDR1 LNHDA, CDR2 SQIVND (reference sequence).

This chain connects TRBV30 to TRBJ1-2; TRBD1 might be the D (6 bases). This CDR3 region has 12 residues. V lost 5 bases to trimming and J lost 6 bases, with 13 bases between them. Germline CDR1 is GTSNPN and CDR2 is SVGIG (reference sequence). CDR3 residues: CAWYSTGNGYTF. In DNA form, the CDR3 reads TGTGCCTGGTACTCCACAGGGAATGGCTACACCTTC.

CDR3 sequence (DNA): TGTGCCAGCAGCACCACAGTTAGCTCCTACAATGAGCAGTTCTTC. It is translated as CASSTTVSSYNEQFF. The chain joins TRBV6-5 to TRBJ2-1, with D hard to call. Per germline, CDR1 MNHEY and CDR2 SVGAGI. CDR3 length: 15 amino acids. Trimming shortened V by 6 bases and J by 0 bases, and 12 bases separated the two germline ends.

V usage is TRBV10-3 and J usage is TRBJ1-3; weak D call: TRBD1 (6 bases). From germline, CDR1 is ENHRY and CDR2 SYGVKD. The CDR3 has 17 amino acids. V lost 2 bases and J 0 bases, leaving 14 bases between the germline ends. CDR3 residues: CAISETHGQISGNTIYF. CDR3 DNA sequence: TGTGCCATCAGTGAGACTCATGGACAGATCTCTGGAAACACCATATATTTT.

CDR3 amino acids: CASSLEPETQYF. The CDR3 coding sequence is TGTGCCAGCAGCCTCGAACCGGAGACCCAGTACTTC. The chain links TRBV6-1 to TRBJ2-5; D gene ambiguous. The CDR3 totals 12 residues. V was clipped by 6 bases and J by 5 bases, with 10 bases between them. Looked up from germline, CDR1 is MNHNS and CDR2 is SASEGT.

V usage is TRBV9 and J usage is TRBJ1-2; unclear D gene. The germline gives CDR1 SGDLS, CDR2 YYNGEE. V dropped 0 bases and J dropped 6 bases, with 15 bases sitting between them. This CDR3 comprises 15 residues. The CDR3 coding sequence is TGTGCCAGCAGCGTAGGGCGGCCCCATCTAGATGGCTACACCTTC. Translation: CASSVGRPHLDGYTF.

This clone was recorded a few times. V usage is TRBV29-1 and J usage is TRBJ1-1; D might be TRBD1 (5 bases). V was cut by 6 bases and J by 0 bases, with 11 bases left in between. The CDR3 runs 13 residues. Germline-derived CDR1 and CDR2 are SQVTM and ANQGSEA. The CDR3 sequence is CSVNRDLNTEAFF. The CDR3 nucleotides read TGCAGCGTCAACCGGGACTTGAACACTGAAGCTTTCTTT.

The V call is TRBV9, the J call TRBJ1-1; possibly TRBD1 for D (5 bases). This CDR3 spans 18 amino acids. Germline V gives CDR1 SGDLS, CDR2 YYNGEE. Trimming left V 2 bases short and J 1 base short, with 21 bases between. The CDR3 DNA sequence: TGTGCCAGCAGCGTTGTTGACTCCCGTTCAGGGCGGAACACTGAAGCTTTCTTT. Translated, it gives CASSVVDSRSGRNTEAFF.

Worth noting for this clone: The identical CDR3 is also encoded by other nucleotide sequences in the sample. V and J are TRBV5-1 and TRBJ2-5; D is possibly TRBD2 (6 bases). Trimming took off 0 bases at V and 2 bases at J, with 8 bases between the two ends. Germline V lookup: CDR1 SGHRS, CDR2 YFSETQ. The CDR3 totals 14 residues. CDR3 loop: CASSLGREQETQYF. The CDR3 DNA reads TGCGCCAGCAGCTTGGGACGGGAGCAAGAGACCCAGTACTTC.

The chain employs TRBV29-1 and TRBJ2-7; D is uncertain. The germline V and J ends were trimmed by 8 bases and 0 bases, with 14 bases remaining between them. The germline V gene encodes CDR1 SQVTM and CDR2 ANQGSEA. This CDR3 is built from 13 residues. The CDR3 coding sequence is TGCAGCTTTCGGACGGTCAACTCCTACGAGCAGTACTTC. Translation: CSFRTVNSYEQYF.

The rearrangement links TRBV27 to TRBJ1-5; D gene ambiguous. Per the germline V gene, CDR1 is MNHEY and CDR2 is SMNVEV (reference sequence). The CDR3 sequence is 16 residues long. V was shortened by 1 base and J by 4 bases, with 14 bases between the two germline ends. The CDR3 loop reads CASSLLSIGQNQPQHF. In DNA form, the CDR3 reads TGTGCCAGCAGTTTATTGAGTATTGGGCAAAATCAGCCCCAGCATTTT.

This clone was counted once. This chain connects TRBV5-1 to TRBJ1-6; a weak D match, TRBD1 (6 bases). With 4 bases removed from V and 8 bases from J, the gap between germline ends came to 13 bases. This CDR3 is built from 14 residues. Germline V gene data show CDR1 as SGHRS and CDR2 as YFSETQ. CDR3 sequence: CASSTTGYDSPLHF. In nucleotides, the CDR3 is TGCGCCAGCAGCACAACAGGGTATGATTCACCCCTCCACTTT. The full variable domain, completed using reference TRBV5-1 and TRBJ1-6, is KAGVTQTPRYLIKTRGQQVTLSCSPISGHRSVSWYQQTPGQGLQFLFEYFSETQRNKGNFPGRFSGRQFSNSRSEMNVSTLELGDSALYLCASSTTGYDSPLHFGNGTRLTVT.

V usage is TRBV28 and J usage is TRBJ2-3; possibly TRBD2 for D (6 bases). Germline lookup yields CDR1 MDHEN and CDR2 SYDVKM. V gave up 6 bases and J gave up 4 bases, with 23 bases separating them. The CDR3 length is 17 residues. The CDR3 spells CASSALSEAGAPDTQYF. The CDR3 DNA reads TGTGCCAGCAGCGCCCTCTCTGAAGCGGGTGCCCCAGATACGCAGTATTTT.